Following are 13 T cell receptor beta chains from one sample sequenced in a study of blood T cell repertoires in COVID-19. Produced via immunoSEQ multiplex PCR; TCRdb's table is partial and in-frame only. The sample lists some 150,000 clones, less than 90% occurring once. What was sequenced was PBMCs or T cells enriched from blood (not recorded which). The source of these receptors is a human donor with acute COVID-19. The donor label of this sample is uncertain.

About this clone: Since no conserved phenylalanine or tryptophan closes the CDR3, a read error is the likely cause. It is unclear where the CDR3 begins or ends on the DNA, so no DNA is shown, and the CDR3 is as TCRdb lists it. The chain has TRBV4-3 and TRBJ2-3; no check of the table's D call, TRBD2, against the DNA was made. Germline V gene lookup returns CDR1 LGHNA and CDR2 YSLEER. The length of the CDR3 is 15 amino acids, counting both ends. CDR3 sequence reads: CASSQTGLAGGHFQY.

This chain links TRBV6-5 with TRBJ2-1, with TRBD2 as a possible D gene (7 bases). Deletions cut 7 bases from V and 5 bases from J, with 15 bases between. Germline CDR1 is MNHEY and CDR2 is SVGAGI. This CDR3 is 14 amino acids long. The CDR3 region is CASTGGPLNNEQFF. The CDR3 DNA follows: TGTGCCAGCACCGGGGGGCCCTTAAACAATGAGCAGTTCTTC.

For the CDR3, the DNA is TGTGCCAGCGCAAACGGACTAGCGGGGTTTAATGAGCAGTTCTTC. Residues: CASANGLAGFNEQFF. J is TRBJ2-1 and V is TRBV7-2; 12 positions match TRBD2. J gave up 7 bases and V 8 bases, and 9 bases lay outside the gene matches. The CDR3 runs to 15 residues. Germline loops: CDR1 SGHTA, CDR2 FQGNSA.

V gene TRBV7-9 combines with J gene TRBJ1-2; D uncertain. Trimming stripped 5 bases from V and 5 bases from J, with 6 bases between. Germline CDR1 SEHNR, CDR2 FQNEAQ (reference sequence). The CDR3 has 11 residues. The CDR3 DNA follows: TGTGCCAGCAGCGACGGGTATGGCTACACCTTC. Its translation: CASSDGYGYTF.

Points on this clone: The same CDR3 also results from other DNA sequences found in this sample. The chain recombines TRBV19 with TRBJ1-5; D uncertain. Germline V CDR1 and CDR2: LNHDA, SQIVND (reference sequence). Trimming shortened V by 2 bases and J by 4 bases, and 6 bases separated the two germline ends. The CDR3 contains 13 residues. The DNA of the CDR3 is TGTGCCAGTAGTATACGAGTTAATCAGCCCCAGCATTTT. It yields the protein CASSIRVNQPQHF. Based on the CDR3 plus reference TRBV19 and TRBJ1-5, the full variable domain is DGGITQSPKYLFRKEGQNVTLSCEQNLNHDAMYWYRQDPGQGLRLIYYSQIVNDFQKGDIAEGYSVSREKKESFPLTVTSAQKNPTAFYLCASSIRVNQPQHFGDGTRLSIL.

The chain has TRBV11-2 and TRBJ2-1; the match to TRBD2 covers 12 bases. This CDR3 is built from 16 residues. Germline CDR1 reads SGHAT; CDR2 reads FQNNGV. With V trimmed by 2 bases and J by 9 bases, 8 bases remained unmatched. The CDR3 loop is CASSLPRLAGEGEQFF. CDR3 in DNA: TGTGCCAGCAGCTTACCTCGACTAGCGGGGGAGGGTGAGCAGTTCTTC.

V gene TRBV5-1 combines with J gene TRBJ1-2; a possible D gene is TRBD1 (5 bases). V lost 0 bases and J lost 4, with 16 bases in between. Germline V gene sequence: CDR1 SGHRS, CDR2 YFSETQ. This CDR3 has 16 amino acids. CDR3: CASSLGATVDPYGYTF. In DNA, the CDR3 is TGCGCCAGCAGCTTGGGGGCGACAGTAGACCCCTATGGCTACACCTTC.

The CDR3 coding sequence is TGCAGCGTTGGCCTATCTGGAAACACCATATATTTT. Translating it yields CSVGLSGNTIYF. The chain joins TRBV29-1 to TRBJ1-3; D remains ambiguous. The CDR3 has 12 amino acids. Germline V CDR1 and CDR2: SQVTM, ANQGSEA. V was shortened by 4 bases and J by 1 base, with 5 bases between the two germline ends.

A few counts support this clone. The chain couples TRBV11-3 to TRBJ2-1, with 9 positions matching TRBD2. From germline, CDR1 is SGHNT and CDR2 YENEEA. Germline trimming cut 0 bases from V and 4 bases from J; bases unmatched to any gene: 4. The CDR3 contains 16 residues. This CDR3 reads CASSLDGGGVYNEQFF. CDR3 DNA: TGTGCCAGCAGCTTAGATGGCGGGGGGGTTTACAATGAGCAGTTCTTC.

V usage is TRBV6-6 and J usage is TRBJ2-7, with D perhaps matching TRBD1 (6 bases). V lost 4 bases, J lost 3 bases, and 13 bases lay in between. CDR1 and CDR2 from the germline V gene are MNHNY and SVGAGI (reference sequence). The CDR3 has 14 residues. CDR3: CASSSDRMGYEQYF. Here the CDR3 DNA reads TGTGCCAGCAGTTCCGACAGGATGGGCTACGAGCAGTACTTC.

This clone came up a few times. The J gene is TRBJ1-1, the V gene TRBV11-3; D not certain. Germline V gives CDR1 SGHNT, CDR2 YENEEA. V gave up 3 bases and J gave up 0 bases, with 5 bases separating them. This CDR3 contains 13 residues. CDR3 nucleotides: TGTGCCAGCAGCTTGTCCGTGAACACTGAAGCTTTCTTT. Translated, it gives CASSLSVNTEAFF. Drawing the rest from reference TRBV11-3 and TRBJ1-1, the complete variable domain is EAGVVQSPRYKIIEKKQPVAFWCNPISGHNTLYWYLQNLGQGPELLIRYENEEAVDDSQLPKDRFSAERLKGVDSTLKIQPAELGDSAVYLCASSLSVNTEAFFGQGTRLTVV.

The V gene is TRBV12-3 or TRBV12-4, the J gene TRBJ1-1, with D unclear. The V end lost 6 bases, the J end lost 5 bases, and 7 bases lay between the germline ends. The CDR3 runs 11 residues. This CDR3 reads CASSSQTEAFF. CDR3 nucleotide sequence: TGTGCCAGCAGCTCCCAGACTGAAGCTTTCTTT.

This clone was observed a few times. The chain couples TRBV5-1 to TRBJ2-3, with TRBD2 identical over 10 bases. V lost 4 bases, J lost 1 base, and 6 bases stayed unmatched. The length of the CDR3 is 16 residues. Germline assignment: CDR1 SGHRS and CDR2 YFSETQ. CDR3 nucleotide sequence: TGCGCCAGCAGCCAGAGCGGGGGGGCGGGCACAGATACGCAGTATTTT. Its protein product is CASSQSGGAGTDTQYF.